A single T cell receptor beta chain is shown here with its context. Baseline was the first blood sampling point, followed by cycle 4 day 1 and cycle 7 day 1. Repertoires were generated with immunoSEQ multiplex PCR, while TCRdb's copy carries only in-frame clones and drops some. Here the sample spans approximately 65,000 clones, around 86% being singletons. V was pared by 7 bases and J by 7 bases, with 7 bases between. The CDR3 length is 11 residues. Germline V lookup: CDR1 SGHDN, CDR2 FVKESK. The data were obtained in a study of OX40 agonist ivuxolimab in advanced cancers. The sequence was obtained from an adult with an advanced solid tumor such as melanoma, head and neck, liver or kidney cancer. V gene TRBV14 combines with J gene TRBJ2-2; no clear D. Source: CD4+ or CD8+ T cells sorted from blood, taken in a trial of the OX40 agonist ivuxolimab. The CDR3 protein is CASMGNGELFF. As DNA, the CDR3 is TGTGCCAGCATGGGGAACGGGGAGCTGTTTTTT.